The present TCR beta chain was sequenced within a study of blood T cell repertoires in COVID-19. Looking at the study overall: Spain, Italy and the United States supplied samples that represented acute and convalescent COVID-19.

The germline V and J ends were trimmed by 6 bases and 9 bases, with 12 bases remaining between them. The CDR3 totals 12 residues. Looked up from germline, CDR1 is MDHEN and CDR2 is SYDVKM. Repertoires were generated with immunoSEQ multiplex PCR, while TCRdb's copy carries only in-frame clones and drops some. The sample comprises 60,000 to 65,000 clones, roughly 84% of which are singletons, and about 16% rests with the top ten. The sample consisted of peripheral blood. This TCR was recovered from a man between 60 and 75 years old with COVID-19, enrolled during active disease. J is TRBJ1-5 and V is TRBV28, with D uncertain. CDR3 residues: CASRILSGPQHF. The CDR3 DNA reads TGTGCCAGCAGGATACTAAGTGGGCCCCAGCATTTT. Variable domain in full (rest from reference TRBV28 and TRBJ1-5): DVKVTQSSRYLVKRTGEKVFLECVQDMDHENMFWYRQDPGLGLRLIYFSYDVKMKEKGDIPEGYSVSREKKERFSLILESASTNQTSMYLCASRILSGPQHFGDGTRLSIL.